These T cell receptor beta chains were read from a single sample in a study of identifying expanded T cells in peripheral blood. Sequenced by immunoSEQ multiplex PCR; TCRdb stores in-frame clones only, minus some. The sample includes 100,000 or so clones, 70% to 90% of them seen just once. Source material: blood. Receptors were obtained from a person aged 18 to 69 in good health. Each CDR3 is given with its conserved first and last residue. The D gene is left open where the match is weak. Size values are once, few and many counts, or a class for expanded clones, and some rows have none.

cdr3_aa cdr3_nt d_call clone_size j_call v_call
CASRNTRGNYGYTF TGTGCCAGCAGGAATACTAGAGGCAACTATGGCTACACCTTC - - TRBJ1-2 TRBV5-5
CASSLMGGTDTQYF TGTGCCAGCAGCTTAATGGGAGGCACAGATACGCAGTATTTT - - TRBJ2-3 TRBV7-9
CASSWTVLANYGYTF TGTGCCAGCAGCTGGACCGTCCTAGCTAACTATGGCTACACCTTC - - TRBJ1-2 TRBV7-9
CASRSTGGELYGYTF TGTGCCAGCAGATCCACAGGGGGCGAACTCTATGGCTACACCTTC TRBD1 few TRBJ1-2 TRBV6-5
CASSPRESRGDTQYF TGTGCCAGCAGCCCTAGGGAGTCTCGCGGAGATACGCAGTATTTT - - TRBJ2-3 TRBV13
CASSLEAAQTEAFF TGTGCCAGCAGCTTAGAGGCAGCTCAGACTGAAGCTTTCTTT - - TRBJ1-1 TRBV7-9
CASSLLAGPREQYF TGCGCCAGCAGCTTGTTGGCAGGTCCCCGGGAGCAGTACTTC - few TRBJ2-7 TRBV5-1
CASSAGTGADTEAFF TGTGCCAGCAGTGCCGGGACAGGGGCGGACACTGAAGCTTTCTTT TRBD1 - TRBJ1-1 TRBV6-5
CASSQEARGLRAYEQYF TGCGCCAGCAGCCAAGAGGCTCGGGGGTTAAGGGCCTACGAGCAGTACTTC - - TRBJ2-7 TRBV4-3
CASSRSFPGSEQYF TGTGCCAGCAGCCGATCCTTCCCCGGGAGCGAGCAGTACTTC - - TRBJ2-7 TRBV13
CASGQGWEQPQHF TGTGCCAGCGGACAGGGATGGGAACAGCCCCAGCATTTT TRBD1 - TRBJ1-5 TRBV2
CASTTAGISSGNTIYF TGTGCCAGCACCACCGCAGGGATCTCATCTGGAAACACCATATATTTT - - TRBJ1-3 TRBV7-2
CASSSGDTNYGYTF TGTGCCAGCTCCTCCGGGGACACTAACTATGGCTACACCTTC - once TRBJ1-2 TRBV5-4
CASSGWTGGDEKLFF TGTGCCAGCAGTGGGTGGACAGGGGGGGATGAAAAACTGTTTTTT TRBD1 - TRBJ1-4 TRBV28
CASSPAYSYGYTF TGTGCCAGTAGCCCCGCCTACAGCTATGGCTACACCTTC - - TRBJ1-2 TRBV19
CASSPGQANYGYTF TGTGCCAGCAGCCCCGGACAGGCGAACTATGGCTACACCTTC TRBD1 - TRBJ1-2 TRBV13
CATCLGGNSYEQYF TGTGCCACCTGCCTAGGGGGTAACTCCTACGAGCAGTACTTC - - TRBJ2-7 TRBV6-1
CASSISSYNEQFF TGTGCCAGCAGCATAAGCTCCTACAATGAGCAGTTCTTC - - TRBJ2-1 TRBV13
CASSPPGQGRSYEQYF TGTGCCAGCAGCCCCCCGGGACAGGGGCGCTCCTACGAGCAGTACTTC TRBD1 - TRBJ2-7 TRBV7-9
CASSPYRAEKLFF TGTGCCAGCAGTCCGTACAGGGCAGAAAAACTGTTTTTT - - TRBJ1-4 TRBV5-4
CASSLAQGYGYTF TGTGCCAGCAGCTTAGCACAGGGCTATGGCTACACCTTC - - TRBJ1-2 TRBV7-6
CASSGVFSYEQYF TGTGCCAGCAGTGGGGTGTTCTCCTACGAGCAGTACTTC - - TRBJ2-7 TRBV2
CASSRGQGPYEQYF TGTGCCAGCAGCCGGGGACAGGGACCCTACGAGCAGTACTTC TRBD1 once TRBJ2-7 TRBV7-2
CASSLRISPYGYTF TGTGCCAGCAGCTTAAGAATTTCCCCATATGGCTACACCTTC - - TRBJ1-2 TRBV7-2
CASSLGLAGAKETQYF TGCGCCAGCAGCTTAGGGCTAGCGGGGGCTAAAGAGACCCAGTACTTC TRBD2 - TRBJ2-5 TRBV5-1
CASSYAKGTGGCYF TGTGCCAGCAGTTACGCGAAAGGGACAGGGGGTTGTTACTTC TRBD1 - TRBJ2-7 TRBV6-5
CASSLVPGTNTEAFF TGTGCCAGCAGCTTAGTTCCGGGGACGAACACTGAAGCTTTCTTT - - TRBJ1-1 TRBV7-2
CASSPIQGTMFQPQHF TGTGCCAGTAGTCCTATTCAGGGGACCATGTTCCAGCCCCAGCATTTT - - TRBJ1-5 TRBV19
CASSHAGRDRGAEQYF TGCGCCAGCAGCCACGCAGGGAGGGACAGGGGCGCCGAGCAGTACTTC TRBD1 - TRBJ2-7 TRBV4-1
CASSPFPPRMTGELFF TGTGCCAGCTCACCATTCCCGCCGAGAATGACCGGGGAGCTGTTTTTT - few TRBJ2-2 TRBV18
CASSLARAGATGYNEQFF TGCGCCAGCAGCTTGGCCAGGGCCGGGGCGACCGGCTACAATGAGCAGTTCTTC - - TRBJ2-1 TRBV5-1
CASSRLLRGWDRETQYF TGTGCCAGCAGTCGCCTCTTAAGGGGGTGGGACCGGGAGACCCAGTACTTC - - TRBJ2-5 TRBV6-4
CASSTEPYEQYF TGTGCCAGTAGTACAGAACCCTACGAGCAGTACTTC - - TRBJ2-7 TRBV19
CASSGTGSGGYTF TGTGCCAGCAGTGGAACAGGGTCGGGCGGCTACACCTTC - few TRBJ1-2 TRBV25-1
CASSYGIGDTQYF TGTGCCAGCAGTTACGGTATCGGAGATACGCAGTATTTT - once TRBJ2-3 TRBV6-5
CASSPHKRKLFF TGTGCCAGCAGTCCCCACAAGCGAAAACTGTTTTTT - - TRBJ1-4 TRBV28
CASSYGKASGNTIYF TGTGCCAGCAGTTACGGGAAGGCCTCTGGAAACACCATATATTTT - - TRBJ1-3 TRBV6-5
CASSRTGEKLFF TGTGCCAGCAGCCGGACAGGGGAGAAACTGTTTTTT TRBD1 few TRBJ1-4 TRBV6-5
CASSFLGTTYEQYF TGTGCCAGCAGTTTTCTCGGGACCACCTACGAGCAGTACTTC - - TRBJ2-7 TRBV28
CAILRDSENIQYF TGTGCCATCCTACGGGACAGCGAAAACATTCAGTACTTC TRBD1 - TRBJ2-4 TRBV2
CASSHRGGLAGGFSEQFF TGTGCCAGCAGCCACCGCGGGGGACTAGCGGGGGGTTTTAGTGAGCAGTTCTTC TRBD2 - TRBJ2-1 TRBV7-2
CASSPRRSSYNSPLHF TGTGCCAGCAGCCCAAGGCGGAGCTCCTATAATTCACCCCTCCACTTT - - TRBJ1-6 TRBV7-2
CASSPPQGLGSYEQYF TGTGCCAGCTCACCACCGCAGGGGTTAGGGTCCTACGAGCAGTACTTC - - TRBJ2-7 TRBV18
CASSTHQKKKETQYF TGTGCCAGCAGCACCCACCAGAAGAAGAAAGAGACCCAGTACTTC - - TRBJ2-5 TRBV7-9
CASSLSLEAPEAFF TGTGCCAGCAGCTTGAGCTTAGAGGCCCCTGAAGCTTTCTTT - - TRBJ1-1 TRBV5-4
CASSEDGSMNTEAFF TGTGCCAGCAGCGAGGACGGATCGATGAACACTGAAGCTTTCTTT - - TRBJ1-1 TRBV9
CASSLGLGQQGIETQYF TGTGCCAGCAGCTTAGGACTCGGACAGCAGGGGATAGAGACCCAGTACTTC - - TRBJ2-5 TRBV7-9
CASSASGRRSYNEQFF TGTGCCAGCAGCGCCTCAGGGAGAAGGTCCTACAATGAGCAGTTCTTC - - TRBJ2-1 TRBV9
CASSLAGGSYEQYF TGTGCCAGCAGCTTAGCGGGGGGCTCCTACGAGCAGTACTTC TRBD2 - TRBJ2-7 TRBV11-2
CASSRDRDGANVLTF TGTGCCAGTAGTAGGGACAGGGATGGGGCCAACGTCCTGACTTTC TRBD1 - TRBJ2-6 TRBV19